The 21 T cell receptor beta chains presented below share a single source sample, sequenced in a study. TCRdb fed the RT-PCR reads into MiXCR, producing one record per CDR3 protein. The data show about 680,000 distinct CDR3 sequences, over 12% seen once. Sequenced sample: memory CD4+ T cells from blood. The receptor source for this set is a female donor in good health, serving as a healthy control.

This clonotype was detected a few times. This chain joins TRBV5-1 and TRBJ2-1; TRBD1 or TRBD2 may be the D gene (5 bases each). Trimming removed 3 bases at V and 9 bases at J, with 22 bases between. CDR1 is SGHRS, CDR2 YFSETQ, per germline. CDR3 length: 16 residues. CDR3 nucleotides: TGCGCCAGCAGCTCCACCGCCGGAACGGGACCGGCTGAGCAGTTCTTC. Its protein product is CASSSTAGTGPAEQFF.

V usage is TRBV12-3 or TRBV12-4 and J usage is TRBJ1-5; unclear D gene. The CDR3 is made up of 13 amino acids. V was trimmed by 5 bases and J by 5 bases, leaving 10 bases between them. The CDR3 DNA reads as TGTGCCAGCAGTCACGGACCCGATCAGCCCCAGCATTTT. Protein product: CASSHGPDQPQHF.

The rearrangement joins TRBV5-1 to TRBJ1-3; D remains ambiguous. Germline V gene sequence: CDR1 SGHRS, CDR2 YFSETQ. The V end lost 0 bases, the J end lost 2 bases, and 12 bases lay between the germline ends. The CDR3 is made up of 16 amino acids. In DNA form, the CDR3 reads TGCGCCAGCAGCTTGGCCACCGAAGCAACTGGAAACACCATATATTTT. This codes for CASSLATEATGNTIYF.

This clonotype has ten or more counts. The J gene is TRBJ2-3, the V gene TRBV28; D remains ambiguous. Germline loops: CDR1 MDHEN, CDR2 SYDVKM. The CDR3 covers 12 residues. The V end was cut by 6 bases, the J end by 5 bases, with 9 bases between. The CDR3 coding sequence is TGTGCCAGCAGAGAGTCCGTAGATACGCAGTATTTT. Amino acid sequence: CASRESVDTQYF.

The chain links TRBV27 to TRBJ2-1, with 12 positions matching TRBD2. The junction had 12 bases not matched to a gene; V was cut back by 5 bases and J by 10 bases. CDR1 and CDR2 from the germline V gene are MNHEY and SMNVEV (reference sequence). This CDR3 comprises 16 residues. DNA of the CDR3: TGTGCCAGCAGTCCGATCCCTAGCGGGGGGGCCTCGGAGCAGTTCTTC. Protein sequence: CASSPIPSGGASEQFF.

This clonotype showed up just a few times. The chain combines TRBV28 with TRBJ1-6; a possible D gene is TRBD1 (5 bases). The V gene lost 6 bases and the J gene lost 9 bases, with 15 bases spanning the gap. Germline V gene data show CDR1 as MDHEN and CDR2 as SYDVKM. The CDR3 sequence is 14 residues long. The CDR3 DNA is TGTGCCAGCAGGGGGGGGAGTGTGGGTTCACCCCTCCACTTT. Residues: CASRGGSVGSPLHF.

This clonotype was seen many times. This rearrangement joins TRBV4-3 to TRBJ2-1; D possibly corresponds to TRBD2 (6 bases). The CDR3 consists of 13 residues. V lost 0 bases and J 8 bases, leaving 8 bases between the germline ends. Per germline, CDR1 LGHNA and CDR2 YSLEER. This CDR3 is CASSQDREYEQFF. The CDR3 DNA is TGCGCCAGCAGCCAAGATCGGGAGTATGAGCAGTTCTTC.

The chain combines TRBV20-1 with TRBJ2-3; unclear D gene. Germline assignment: CDR1 DFQATT and CDR2 SNEGSKA (reference sequence). V lost 5 bases to trimming and J lost 7 bases, with 16 bases between them. CDR3 length: 13 residues. CDR3 sequence reads: CSAELVPLYTQYF. CDR3 sequence (DNA): TGCAGTGCTGAGTTGGTACCCTTATATACGCAGTATTTT.

This clonotype was counted at least ten times. For the CDR3, the DNA is TGCGCCAGCAGCTTGGAAACAGGAAGCTCCTACGAGCAGTACTTC. It yields the protein CASSLETGSSYEQYF. The V call is TRBV5-1, the J call TRBJ2-7, with D maybe TRBD1 (5 bases). The CDR3 covers 15 residues. Trimming stripped 0 bases from V and 0 bases from J, with 10 bases between. Germline lookup yields CDR1 SGHRS and CDR2 YFSETQ.

This clonotype occurred many times. The gene calls are TRBV4-2 and TRBJ2-1; D possibly corresponds to TRBD2 (6 bases). Between the trimmed V and J ends, which lost 3 bases and 0 bases, there was a span of 15 bases. The CDR3 has 17 amino acids. CDR1 LGHNA and CDR2 YNFKEQ come from the germline V gene. CDR3 residues: CASSHAGTRSSYNEQFF. CDR3 DNA: TGTGCCAGCAGCCACGCCGGGACTCGAAGCTCCTACAATGAGCAGTTCTTC.

This clonotype occurred a few times. The chain couples TRBV7-6 to TRBJ2-1; D gene ambiguous. V was clipped by 3 bases and J by 0 bases, with 6 bases between them. Germline V gene lookup returns CDR1 SGHVS and CDR2 FNYEAQ. The CDR3 is 14 amino acids. CDR3 in DNA: TGTGCCAGCAGCTTGGAAAACTCCTACAATGAGCAGTTCTTC. This sequence encodes CASSLENSYNEQFF.

The V and J genes are TRBV7-2 and TRBJ1-2; D is uncertain. This CDR3 has 15 amino acids. V was pared by 5 bases and J by 1 base, with 14 bases between. The V gene's germline CDR1 is SGHTA and CDR2 FQGNSA. CDR3 DNA sequence: TGTGCCAGCAGCAAAGGAAGGGAGGGTAACTATGGCTACACCTTC. Its protein product is CASSKGREGNYGYTF.

The chain employs TRBV6-6 and TRBJ1-2; 7 nucleotides match TRBD1. V dropped 5 bases and J dropped 8; count of bases not matched to a gene: 14. Germline lookup yields CDR1 MNHNY and CDR2 SVGAGI (reference sequence). This CDR3 is built from 15 residues. CDR3 sequence: CASSTWGRGDGGYTF. DNA for the CDR3: TGTGCCAGCAGTACATGGGGCAGGGGGGACGGAGGCTACACCTTC.

This clonotype was seen repeatedly, ten times or more. J is TRBJ1-5 and V is TRBV15; no clear D. The CDR3 is made up of 16 amino acids. Trimming stripped 6 bases from V and 0 bases from J, with 15 bases between. Germline CDR1 is LNHNV and CDR2 is YYDKDF (reference sequence). CDR3: CATSRSSGISNQPQHF. The DNA of the CDR3 is TGTGCCACCAGTCGCAGCTCGGGGATTAGCAATCAGCCCCAGCATTTT.

The table lists this clonotype with a few counts. The chain has TRBV3-1 and TRBJ2-7; D remains ambiguous. Germline V gene data show CDR1 as LGHDT and CDR2 as YNNKEL (reference sequence). The CDR3 is 13 amino acids. V lost 4 bases and J 5 bases, leaving 12 bases between the germline ends. The CDR3: CASSPSGVHEQYF. The CDR3 DNA reads as TGTGCCAGCAGCCCAAGTGGCGTCCACGAGCAGTACTTC.

This clonotype was observed at least ten times. The gene calls are TRBV6-5 and TRBJ1-5; D unresolved. V was pared by 0 bases and J by 1 base, with 7 bases between. The CDR3 extends over 15 amino acids. Germline values: CDR1 MNHEY, CDR2 SVGAGI. The CDR3 nucleotides read TGTGCCAGCAGTTACTCGTCGGGGAGCAATCAGCCCCAGCATTTT. As protein: CASSYSSGSNQPQHF.

There are many counts of this clonotype. This chain joins TRBV20-1 and TRBJ2-5, with D maybe TRBD2 (6 bases). The CDR3 is 14 amino acids. V dropped 3 bases and J dropped 5 bases, with 16 bases sitting between them. The germline V gene encodes CDR1 DFQATT and CDR2 SNEGSKA (reference sequence). CDR3 DNA: TGCAGTGCTAGTAGGCCAGGCGGGACGGAGACCCAGTACTTC. This encodes CSASRPGGTETQYF.

This clonotype has just a few counts. This sequence joins TRBV11-2 and TRBJ2-7, with 7 bases identical to TRBD1. V was pared by 5 bases and J by 4 bases, with 8 bases of the junction left unmatched. Germline V CDR1 and CDR2: SGHAT, FQNNGV. The CDR3 sequence is 14 residues long. The CDR3 region has the DNA TGTGCCAGCAGCCGTACACAGGGGATTTACGAGCAGTACTTC. Protein: CASSRTQGIYEQYF.

This clonotype was observed a few times. This chain links TRBV29-1 with TRBJ1-2; unclear D gene. The CDR3 contains 11 residues. V shed 3 bases and J shed 8 bases, with 10 bases lying between them. Germline assignment: CDR1 SQVTM and CDR2 ANQGSEA. CDR3: CSVDQVGGYTF. CDR3 nucleotide sequence: TGCAGCGTTGACCAGGTTGGAGGCTACACCTTC.

The V and J genes are TRBV7-8 and TRBJ1-1; TRBD1 is a possible D gene (6 bases). V lost 5 bases to trimming and J lost 1 base, with 11 bases between them. Germline V gene data show CDR1 as SGHVS and CDR2 as FQNEAQ. This CDR3 has 14 amino acids. The CDR3 DNA sequence: TGTGCCAGCAGCGCCATGACAGGGAACACTGAAGCTTTCTTT. Encoded protein: CASSAMTGNTEAFF. Variable domain in full (rest from reference TRBV7-8 and TRBJ1-1): GAGVSQSPRYKVAKRGQDVALRCDPISGHVSLFWYQQALGQGPEFLTYFQNEAQLDKSGLPSDRFFAERPEGSVSTLKIQRTQQEDSAVYLCASSAMTGNTEAFFGQGTRLTVV.

This clonotype occurred many times. This chain uses TRBV20-1 with TRBJ1-5; no definite D call. This CDR3 is built from 13 residues. Germline assignment: CDR1 DFQATT and CDR2 SNEGSKA (reference sequence). V was pared by 4 bases and J by 3 bases, with 10 bases between. The CDR3 spells CSAKESSNQPQHF. As DNA, the CDR3 is TGCAGTGCTAAGGAGTCCTCCAATCAGCCCCAGCATTTT.